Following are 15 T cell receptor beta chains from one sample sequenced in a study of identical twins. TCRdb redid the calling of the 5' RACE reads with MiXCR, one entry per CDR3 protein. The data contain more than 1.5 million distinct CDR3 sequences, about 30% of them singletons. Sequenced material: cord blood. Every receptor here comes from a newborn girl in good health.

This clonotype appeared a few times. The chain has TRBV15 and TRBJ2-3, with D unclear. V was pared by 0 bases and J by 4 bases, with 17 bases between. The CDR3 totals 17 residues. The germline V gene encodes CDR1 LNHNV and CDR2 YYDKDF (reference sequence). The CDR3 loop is CATSRDYGRSRADTQYF. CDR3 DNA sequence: TGTGCCACCAGCAGAGATTATGGCAGATCAAGGGCAGATACGCAGTATTTT.

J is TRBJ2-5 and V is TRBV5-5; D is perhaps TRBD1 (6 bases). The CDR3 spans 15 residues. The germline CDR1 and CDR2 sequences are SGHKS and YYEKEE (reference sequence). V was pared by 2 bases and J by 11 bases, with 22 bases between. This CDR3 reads CASSFHGQPYNEQYF. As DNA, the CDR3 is TGTGCCAGCAGCTTTCATGGACAGCCCTACAATGAGCAGTACTTC. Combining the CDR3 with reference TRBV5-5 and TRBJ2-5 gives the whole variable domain DAGVTQSPTHLIKTRGQQVTLRCSPISGHKSVSWYQQVLGQGPQFIFQYYEKEERGRGNFPDRFSARQFPNYSSELNVNALLLGDSALYLCASSFHGQPYNEQYFGPGTRLLVL.

The CDR3 protein is CASTPGSEQYF. The CDR3 DNA follows: TGTGCCAGCACCCCGGGGTCCGAGCAGTACTTC. This rearrangement joins TRBV12-3 or TRBV12-4 to TRBJ2-5; possibly TRBD2 for D (5 bases). The end of the DNA is better explained by TRBJ2-7, so the J call may be wrong. The CDR3 spans 11 residues.

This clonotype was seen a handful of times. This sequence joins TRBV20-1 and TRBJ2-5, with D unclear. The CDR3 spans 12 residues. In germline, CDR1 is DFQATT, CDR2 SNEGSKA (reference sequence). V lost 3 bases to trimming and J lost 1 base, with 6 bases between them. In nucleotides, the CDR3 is TGCAGTGCTAGTAATAGCCAAGAGACCCAGTACTTC. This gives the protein CSASNSQETQYF.

The CDR3 DNA sequence: TGTGCCAGCAGTACATCGTACCAAGAGACCCAGTACTTC. As protein: CASSTSYQETQYF. The V call is TRBV27, the J call TRBJ2-5; D call uncertain. This CDR3 region has 13 residues. Trimming left V 5 bases short and J 0 bases short, with 7 bases between. CDR1 is MNHEY and CDR2 is SMNVEV in the germline V gene (reference sequence).

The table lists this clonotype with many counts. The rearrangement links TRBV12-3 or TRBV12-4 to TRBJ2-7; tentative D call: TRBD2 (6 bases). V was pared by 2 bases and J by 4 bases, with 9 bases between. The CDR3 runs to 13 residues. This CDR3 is CASSLFGTYEQYF. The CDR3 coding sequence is TGTGCCAGCAGTTTATTCGGGACTTACGAGCAGTACTTC.

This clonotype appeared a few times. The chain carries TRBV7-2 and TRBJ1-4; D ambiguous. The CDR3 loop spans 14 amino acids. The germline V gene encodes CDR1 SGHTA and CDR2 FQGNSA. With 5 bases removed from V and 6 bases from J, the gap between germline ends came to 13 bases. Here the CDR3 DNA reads TGTGCCAGCAGCCCACACATGGCGGATGAAAAACTGTTTTTT. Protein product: CASSPHMADEKLFF.

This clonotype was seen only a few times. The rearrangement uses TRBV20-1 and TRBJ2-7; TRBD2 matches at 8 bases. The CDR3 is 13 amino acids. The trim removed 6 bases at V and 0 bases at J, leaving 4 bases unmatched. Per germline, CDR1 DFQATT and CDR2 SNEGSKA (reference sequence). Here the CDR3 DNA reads TGCAGTGCCAGACGGGGGGGCTCCTACGAGCAGTACTTC. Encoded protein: CSARRGGSYEQYF.

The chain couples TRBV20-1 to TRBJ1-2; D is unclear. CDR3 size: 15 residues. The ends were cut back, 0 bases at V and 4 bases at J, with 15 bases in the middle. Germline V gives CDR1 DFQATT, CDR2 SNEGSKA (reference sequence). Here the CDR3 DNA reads TGCAGTGCTAGAGATCTCGGAGGAGCTAGCTATGGCTACACCTTC. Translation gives CSARDLGGASYGYTF.

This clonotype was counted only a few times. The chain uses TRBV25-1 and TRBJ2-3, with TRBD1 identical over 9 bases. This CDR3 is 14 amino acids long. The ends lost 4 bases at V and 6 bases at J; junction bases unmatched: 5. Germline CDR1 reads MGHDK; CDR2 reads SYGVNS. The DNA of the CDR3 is TGTGCCAGCAGTGGGACAGGGGTCACGGATACGCAGTATTTT. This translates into CASSGTGVTDTQYF.

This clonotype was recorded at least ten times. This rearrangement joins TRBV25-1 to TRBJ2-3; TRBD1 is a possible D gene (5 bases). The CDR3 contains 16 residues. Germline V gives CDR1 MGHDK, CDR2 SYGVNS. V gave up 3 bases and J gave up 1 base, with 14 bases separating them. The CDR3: CASSDVAQGRTDTQYF. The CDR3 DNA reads TGTGCCAGCAGTGATGTCGCCCAGGGTCGCACAGATACGCAGTATTTT.

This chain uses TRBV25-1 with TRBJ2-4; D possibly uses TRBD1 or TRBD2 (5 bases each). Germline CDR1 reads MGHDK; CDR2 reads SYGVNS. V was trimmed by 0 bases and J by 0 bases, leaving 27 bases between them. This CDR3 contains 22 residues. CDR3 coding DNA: TGTGCCAGCAGTGAATATTCGAGGGGAGAGTGGCGTCGGGTGGGAGCCAAAAACATTCAGTACTTC. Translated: CASSEYSRGEWRRVGAKNIQYF.

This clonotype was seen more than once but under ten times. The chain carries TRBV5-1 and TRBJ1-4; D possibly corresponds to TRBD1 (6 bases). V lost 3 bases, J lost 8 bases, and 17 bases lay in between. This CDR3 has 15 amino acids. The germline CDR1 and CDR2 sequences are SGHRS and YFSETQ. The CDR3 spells CASSSHNDRSEKLFF. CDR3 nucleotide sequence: TGCGCCAGCAGCTCGCACAACGACAGGTCCGAAAAACTGTTTTTT.

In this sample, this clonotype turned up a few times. The CDR3 is CASSFWTRETQYF. The DNA for the CDR3 is TGCGCCAGCAGCTTCTGGACCCGAGAGACCCAGTACTTC. The chain employs TRBV5-1 and TRBJ2-5, with unresolved D. This CDR3 has 13 amino acids. Germline V gene sequence: CDR1 SGHRS, CDR2 YFSETQ. The V end was cut by 2 bases, the J end by 4 bases, with 9 bases between.

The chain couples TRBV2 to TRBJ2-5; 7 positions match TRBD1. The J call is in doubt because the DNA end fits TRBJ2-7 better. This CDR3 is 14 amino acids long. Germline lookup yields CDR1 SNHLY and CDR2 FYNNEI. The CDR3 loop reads CASSDPGQSYEQYF. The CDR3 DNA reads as TGTGCCAGCAGTGACCCGGGACAGAGCTACGAGCAGTACTTC.